This passage covers 3 T cell receptor beta chains from one sample sequenced in a study of blood T cell repertoires in COVID-19 (TCRdb year 2020). Library construction relied on the immunoSEQ multiplex PCR assay. TCRdb took this table from immuneACCESS and kept in-frame rearrangements with V and J called. Such tables lack part of the clones; where checked against another copy, unresolved V genes explain under half of the gap, and the rest is unexplained. In all, the sample holds 330,000 or so clones, and roughly nine tenths of those were seen once. The ten largest clones represent approximately 17% of the sample. The sequencing sample was made of PBMCs or T cells enriched from blood (not recorded which). These receptors originate from a woman in her twenties or thirties who had recovered from COVID-19.

This rearrangement joins TRBV15 to TRBJ1-5; the D gene is possibly TRBD1 (5 bases). Per the germline V gene, CDR1 is LNHNV and CDR2 is YYDKDF (reference sequence). Trimming pared 0 bases from V and 3 bases from J, leaving 12 bases between. The CDR3 extends over 16 amino acids. The CDR3 spells CATSRDRQGLNQPQHF. In DNA, the CDR3 is TGTGCCACCAGCAGAGATCGTCAGGGCCTCAATCAGCCCCAGCATTTT.

The CDR3, as DNA: TGTGCCAGCAGCCGGTCGGGGGGGGATCAGCCCCAGCATTTT. Protein sequence: CASSRSGGDQPQHF. The chain carries TRBV3-1 (or the pseudogene TRBV3-2) and TRBJ1-5; D may be TRBD1 (5 bases). Germline V gives CDR1 LGHDT, CDR2 YNNKEL (reference sequence). Trimming shortened V by 4 bases and J by 5 bases, and 12 bases separated the two germline ends. The CDR3 loop spans 14 amino acids.

This chain connects TRBV5-1 to TRBJ1-2; 10 nucleotides align to TRBD1. This CDR3 has 17 residues. Trimming cost V 3 bases and J 8 bases; bases outside gene matches: 16. Germline-derived CDR1 and CDR2 are SGHRS and YFSETQ. The CDR3 DNA is TGCGCCAGCAGCTCCAACCTCCCTGGGACAGGGGCCGGGGGCTACACCTTC. Amino acids: CASSSNLPGTGAGGYTF.